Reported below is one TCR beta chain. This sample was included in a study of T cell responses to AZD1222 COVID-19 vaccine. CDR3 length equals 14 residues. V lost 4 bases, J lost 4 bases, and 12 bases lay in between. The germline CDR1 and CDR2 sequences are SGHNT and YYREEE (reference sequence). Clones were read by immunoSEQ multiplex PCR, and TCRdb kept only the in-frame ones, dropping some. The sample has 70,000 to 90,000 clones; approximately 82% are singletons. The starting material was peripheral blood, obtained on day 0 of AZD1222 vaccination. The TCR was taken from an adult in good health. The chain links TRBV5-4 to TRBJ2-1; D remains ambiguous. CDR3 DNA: TGTGCCAGCAGCCTCCGGGCCGATTACAATGAGCAGTTCTTC. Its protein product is CASSLRADYNEQFF. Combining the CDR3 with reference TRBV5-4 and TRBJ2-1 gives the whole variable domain ETGVTQSPTHLIKTRGQQVTLRCSSQSGHNTVSWYQQALGQGPQFIFQYYREEENGRGNFPPRFSGLQFPNYSSELNVNALELDDSALYLCASSLRADYNEQFFGPGTRLTVL.